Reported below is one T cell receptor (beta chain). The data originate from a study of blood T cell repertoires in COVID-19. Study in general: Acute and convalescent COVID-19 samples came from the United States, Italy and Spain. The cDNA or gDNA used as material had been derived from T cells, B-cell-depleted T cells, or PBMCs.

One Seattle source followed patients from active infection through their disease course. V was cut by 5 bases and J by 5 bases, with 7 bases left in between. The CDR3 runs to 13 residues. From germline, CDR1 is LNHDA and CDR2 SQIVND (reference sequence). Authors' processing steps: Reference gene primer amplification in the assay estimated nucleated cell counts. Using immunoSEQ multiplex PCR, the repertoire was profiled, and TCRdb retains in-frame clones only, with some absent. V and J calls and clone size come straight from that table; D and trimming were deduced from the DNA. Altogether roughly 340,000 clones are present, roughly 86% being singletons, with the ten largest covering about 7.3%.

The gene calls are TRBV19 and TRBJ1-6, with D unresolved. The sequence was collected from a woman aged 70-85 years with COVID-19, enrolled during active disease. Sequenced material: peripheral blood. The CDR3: CASSWANNSPLHF. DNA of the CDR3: TGTGCCAGTAGTTGGGCCAATAATTCACCCCTCCACTTT.